This T cell receptor (beta chain) was identified in a study of chemoradiotherapy in HPV16-positive cancers. Repertoires were sampled repeatedly during chemoradiotherapy. Whole-study findings and limits: Better recurrence-free survival went with HPV-responsive T-cell expansion in HPV16-positive patients. Functional assays defining HPV-specific T cells used only two HPV16-positive patients.

Only in-frame clones appear in the TCRdb table, and some are missing; sequencing was by immunoSEQ multiplex PCR. The sample lists approximately 10,000 clones, about 77% seen once, with about 2% in the top ten. In the case of this clone: Antigen specificity is unknown.

The CDR3 has 14 amino acids. Trimming pared 4 bases from V and 7 bases from J, leaving 13 bases between. Germline CDR1 reads MNHEY; CDR2 reads SMNVEV (reference sequence). This chain joins TRBV27 and TRBJ2-2; possible D gene TRBD1, 6 bases. The sample was acquired from a patient who underwent chemoradiotherapy. The TCR originated in a human donor with HPV-associated anogenital cancer. The CDR3 spells CASSWSGGHGELFF. CDR3 DNA sequence: TGTGCCAGCAGTTGGAGTGGGGGCCACGGGGAGCTGTTTTTT.